This T cell receptor (beta chain) was captured in a study of lymphopenia after photon versus proton radiotherapy (dated by TCRdb to the late 2010s). At the level of the whole study: In patients with gastrointestinal tumors who developed high-grade lymphopenia, the study compared the immunological effects of photon radiation therapy with those of proton radiation therapy. The roughly 21 patients in the cohort had gastrointestinal tumors, were treated with either photon or proton therapy, and subsequently developed lymphopenia. The goal of the study was to describe how the two radiation modalities differ in their effects on the immune system.

The library was prepared using the immunoSEQ multiplex PCR assay. Alongside multiparametric flow cytometry, deep sequencing of rearranged TCR beta loci was used to profile the T cell repertoires. Sourced from immuneACCESS, this table was stored by TCRdb with only in-frame sequences that have V and J called. A share of the clones is absent; for the studies checked, an unresolved V gene accounts for under half, and the remainder has no known explanation. This sample gives 70,000 or so clones in total; around 90% of them show up just once. The ten largest clones take up around 2.2% of the sample. Clipping removes 6 bases from V and 10 bases from J, with 11 as the unmatched junction base count. Spanning cysteine to phenylalanine, the CDR3 consists of 13 amino acids. The read is trimmed to its CDR3 DNA, 39 bases read in frame from base 1. As encoded in the germline V gene (reference sequence), CDR1 is LNHDA while CDR2 is SQIVND.

The full study reports these points: Proton-treated patients stayed relatively stable during treatment, while photon-treated patients lost naive T cells and TCR diversity and gained effector/memory populations. The survival association was examined only in patients who died, and the authors described better survival with proton therapy as a possibility, not as a demonstrated result. Once the lymphocyte count had reached its nadir, the repertoires of photon-treated patients showed oligoclonal expansion, particularly of CD8+ Temra cells, and this expansion drove the decline in diversity. Across the cohort, among patients who died, a greater drop in TCR diversity after the nadir was inversely correlated with overall survival time.

Comment on this clone: Its antigen is still unknown. Qualities for individual bases were not recorded, and no much larger clone is one base off.

The receptor comes from a woman in her thirties or forties with cholangiocarcinoma. The specimen comprised peripheral blood, sampled from a patient treated with photon-based radiotherapy. This sequence uses TRBV19 and TRBJ2-7; 8 junctional bases match TRBD2. The DNA reads TGTGCCAGTAGAGCCGTAGCGGGGTCCACCCAGTACTTC. The encoded protein is CASRAVAGSTQYF.